One and the same sample provided the 14 T cell receptor beta chains below, sequenced in a study of CD8+ T cells in alopecia areata. Stated treatment: oral pan-JAK inhibitor, 5-10 mg twice daily. RNA extraction was followed by reverse transcription into cDNA, which acted as the sequencing template. Sequencing was performed with immunoSEQ multiplex PCR; in TCRdb, only in-frame clones are kept and a portion is missing. The table lists approximately 200,000 clones, approximately 40% of them singletons. Material: CD4+ T cells sorted from blood, obtained around week 36, from a patient treated with tofacitinib. All receptors derive from a human donor with alopecia areata.

The V call is TRBV15, the J call TRBJ2-3, with 7 bases identical to TRBD2. Trimming took 5 bases from V and 4 from J; bases not matched to a gene: 3. Germline lookup yields CDR1 LNHNV and CDR2 YYDKDF (reference sequence). The CDR3 contains 13 residues. Here the CDR3 DNA reads TGTGCCACCAGCGAGGGAGGGGCAGATACGCAGTATTTT. It translates to CATSEGGADTQYF.

The chain has TRBV5-4 and TRBJ2-3, with TRBD2 matching 13 bases. V lost 7 bases and J lost 3; bases outside the gene matches: 2. CDR1 and CDR2 from the germline V gene are SGHNT and YYREEE (reference sequence). This CDR3 region has 14 residues. The CDR3 sequence: CASETSGRTDTQYF. CDR3 in DNA: TGTGCCAGCGAGACTAGCGGGAGGACAGATACGCAGTATTTT.

This sequence joins TRBV7-9 and TRBJ2-5, with D possibly being TRBD2 (6 bases). Between the trimmed V and J ends, which lost 5 bases and 2 bases, there was a span of 12 bases. CDR3 length equals 14 residues. The V gene's germline CDR1 is SEHNR and CDR2 FQNEAQ (reference sequence). This CDR3 is CASSAWGDQETQYF. The CDR3, as DNA: TGTGCCAGCAGCGCCTGGGGGGATCAAGAGACCCAGTACTTC.

V is TRBV27 and J is TRBJ2-3; tentative D call: TRBD1 (6 bases). The CDR3 consists of 14 residues. V dropped 6 bases and J dropped 6 bases, with 16 bases sitting between them. Germline-derived CDR1 and CDR2 are MNHEY and SMNVEV (reference sequence). The CDR3 sequence is CASRAYRDGDTQYF. In DNA form, the CDR3 reads TGTGCCAGCAGGGCCTACAGGGATGGGGATACGCAGTATTTT.

V is TRBV7-2 and J is TRBJ2-7; no clear D gene. The V end lost 8 bases, the J end lost 3 bases, and 8 bases lay between the germline ends. CDR3 length equals 11 residues. Germline V CDR1 and CDR2: SGHTA, FQGNSA. The CDR3 spells CASLGGYEQYF. The CDR3 bases are TGTGCCAGCCTCGGCGGCTACGAGCAGTACTTC.

The J gene is TRBJ2-7, the V gene TRBV5-4, with 11 nucleotides matching TRBD2. This CDR3 comprises 14 residues. Trimming cost V 4 bases and J 6 bases; bases outside gene matches: 6. CDR1 and CDR2 from the germline V gene are SGHNT and YYREEE (reference sequence). CDR3 sequence: CASSLGLAGREQYF. DNA for the CDR3: TGTGCCAGCAGCCTAGGACTAGCGGGCCGCGAGCAGTACTTC.

This clone showed up just a few times. This sequence joins TRBV4-3 and TRBJ1-1; D gene uncertain. The germline gives CDR1 LGHNA, CDR2 YSLEER. Trimming took off 0 bases at V and 0 bases at J, with 11 bases between the two ends. This CDR3 has 16 residues. CDR3 DNA: TGCGCCAGCAGCCAAGATGATCCAGCTATGAACACTGAAGCTTTCTTT. It specifies CASSQDDPAMNTEAFF.

This chain uses TRBV7-2 with TRBJ1-4; D gene ambiguous. There are 17 residues in the CDR3. Germline loops: CDR1 SGHTA, CDR2 FQGNSA. V lost 1 base, J lost 7 bases, and 19 bases lay in between. The DNA for the CDR3 is TGTGCCAGCAGCTTAGATAATCGGGCAGGTTGGGGTGAAAAACTGTTTTTT. Residues: CASSLDNRAGWGEKLFF. The full variable domain, with the rest looked up from reference TRBV7-2 and TRBJ1-4, is GAGVSQSPSNKVTEKGKDVELRCDPISGHTALYWYRQSLGQGLEFLIYFQGNSAPDKSGLPSDRFSAERTGGSVSTLTIQRTQQEDSAVYLCASSLDNRAGWGEKLFFGSGTQLSVL.

This sequence joins TRBV30 and TRBJ1-6, with 10 positions matching TRBD1. The CDR3 runs to 13 residues. CDR1 is GTSNPN, CDR2 SVGIG, per germline (reference sequence). After removal of 5 bases from V and 10 bases from J, the junction contained 5 bases not matched to a gene. The CDR3, as DNA: TGTGCCTGGGACAGGGGGCTAAACTCACCCCTCCACTTT. It is translated as CAWDRGLNSPLHF.

The chain carries TRBV7-9 and TRBJ1-1; tentatively, D is TRBD1 (6 bases). The germline CDR1 and CDR2 sequences are SEHNR and FQNEAQ (reference sequence). Deletions cut 3 bases from V and 1 base from J, with 9 bases between. CDR3 length equals 14 residues. This CDR3 is CASSLTGPNTEAFF. The CDR3 bases are TGTGCCAGCAGCTTGACAGGCCCGAACACTGAAGCTTTCTTT.

This clone was observed a few times. Other DNA sequences in this sample translate to the same CDR3. The V call is TRBV29-1, the J call TRBJ2-7; 7 nucleotides agree with TRBD2. The germline V gene has CDR1 SQVTM and CDR2 ANQGSEA. This CDR3 has 12 residues. V was pared by 4 bases and J by 4 bases, with 4 bases of the junction left unmatched. The CDR3 reads CSVAPSGYEQYF. CDR3 nucleotides: TGCAGCGTTGCGCCTAGCGGTTACGAGCAGTACTTC.

This rearrangement joins TRBV2 to TRBJ2-1; tentative D call: TRBD2 (6 bases). The V gene lost 4 bases and the J gene lost 8 bases, with 15 bases spanning the gap. Germline CDR1 is SNHLY and CDR2 is FYNNEI. The CDR3 is 14 amino acids. The CDR3 bases are TGTGCCAGCAGTGGATTAACTAGCTGGGATGAGCAGTTCTTC. Translation: CASSGLTSWDEQFF.

This chain uses TRBV4-1 with TRBJ2-7, with TRBD1 matching over 7 bases. This CDR3 comprises 17 residues. The ends lost 3 bases at V and 3 bases at J; junction bases unmatched: 14. Per germline, CDR1 MGHRA and CDR2 YSYEKL. The CDR3 DNA follows: TGCGCCAGCAGCCACCCGCCCAGAAGACAGGGATTCTACGAGCAGTACTTC. Its protein is CASSHPPRRQGFYEQYF.

This chain links TRBV5-4 with TRBJ2-6, with 8 nucleotides matching TRBD1. The V segment lost 4 bases and the J segment 2 bases; nucleotides outside the gene matches: 2. From germline, CDR1 is SGHNT and CDR2 YYREEE (reference sequence). The CDR3 has 15 residues. The CDR3 is CASSGGQAGANVLTF. CDR3 DNA sequence: TGTGCCAGCAGCGGGGGACAGGCTGGGGCCAACGTCCTGACTTTC.